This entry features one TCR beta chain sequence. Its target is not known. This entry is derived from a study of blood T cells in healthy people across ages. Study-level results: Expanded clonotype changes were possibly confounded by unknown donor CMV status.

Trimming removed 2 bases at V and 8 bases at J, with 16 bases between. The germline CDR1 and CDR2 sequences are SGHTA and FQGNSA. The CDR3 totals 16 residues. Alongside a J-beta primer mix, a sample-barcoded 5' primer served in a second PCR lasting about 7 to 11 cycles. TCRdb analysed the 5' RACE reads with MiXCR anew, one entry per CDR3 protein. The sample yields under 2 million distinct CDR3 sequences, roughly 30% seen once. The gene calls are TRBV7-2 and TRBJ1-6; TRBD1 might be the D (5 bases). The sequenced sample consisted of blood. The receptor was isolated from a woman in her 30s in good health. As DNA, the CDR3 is TGTGCCAGCAGCTTAATTCATACAGGTGTCGATTCACCCCTCCACTTT. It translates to CASSLIHTGVDSPLHF.